This record covers a single T cell receptor (beta chain). Its antigen is not identified. Amplification used 60 Vbeta primers and 13 Jbeta primers. Profiling relied on immunoSEQ multiplex PCR, and the TCRdb table lists in-frame clones only, not all of them. This table has 120,000 to 150,000 clones, about 76% appearing once. Though nominally healthy at sampling, donors likely had unrecorded immune exposures. With 0 bases removed from V and 5 bases from J, the gap between germline ends came to 11 bases. In germline, CDR1 is SGHRS, CDR2 YFSETQ. The CDR3 sequence is 14 residues long. The record originates from a study of cytomegalovirus exposure and HLA in healthy donors. Study summary: About 180 million T cells yielded 120 million or so unique TCR beta sequences, as an earlier analysis found. The Caucasian-associated ancestry cluster contained roughly four fifths of the roughly 370 genotyped donors. Regarding the study as a whole: An observed cluster of highly shared sequence variants was recorded as a likely sequencing artifact.

This clonotype was sampled from a man between 18 and 29 years old in good health and CMV-seronegative. The sequencing input was PBMCs. The chain has TRBV5-1 and TRBJ2-5; maybe TRBD2 (5 bases). CDR3 protein: CASSLGGPRETQYF. For the CDR3, the DNA is TGCGCCAGCAGCTTGGGAGGGCCCAGGGAGACCCAGTACTTC.